This TCR beta chain was captured in a study of identifying expanded T cells in peripheral blood. Findings of the study overall: Over about two and four weeks, about 16.4 and 19 clones changed, versus around 1.2 between replicates. Variance in clone template counts between roughly two-week samples significantly increased with total template count across all healthy donors.

Using immunoSEQ multiplex PCR, the repertoire was profiled, and TCRdb retains in-frame clones only, with some absent. This table has 55,000 to 75,000 clones, more than 75% appearing once. This clone appeared once. What it binds is unknown. With V trimmed by 6 bases and J by 2 bases, 11 bases remained unmatched. CDR1 is WNHNN, CDR2 SYGVQD, per germline (reference sequence). The length of the CDR3 is 17 residues. Collection occurred without any documented infections or immune events in donors. The receptor was derived from a person aged 18-70 years in good health. The rearrangement joins TRBV10-1 to TRBJ2-3; 10 bases are a match to TRBD2. The sample taken for sequencing was blood. The CDR3 protein is CASSRLGLAEDTDTQYF. CDR3 bases: TGCGCCAGCAGCCGATTAGGACTAGCGGAAGACACAGATACGCAGTATTTT.